This entry lists 14 T cell receptor beta chains sequenced from one sample in a study of blood T cells in healthy people across ages. The authors ran a second PCR of 7 to 11 cycles using a sample-barcoded 5' primer and a J-beta primer mix. Via MiXCR, TCRdb re-called the 5' RACE reads, giving one row per CDR3 protein. The sample yields some 710,000 distinct CDR3 sequences, 35% to 60% seen once. Specimen: blood. The receptors derive from an older man in good health.

J is TRBJ2-7 and V is TRBV20-1; 7 positions agree with TRBD2. CDR1 and CDR2 (germline): DFQATT, SNEGSKA (reference sequence). The CDR3 is 13 amino acids. After removal of 6 bases from V and 5 bases from J, the junction contained 10 bases not matched to a gene. This chain's CDR3 is CSATGLSTHEQYF. The CDR3 DNA reads as TGCAGTGCAACGGGACTATCTACCCACGAGCAGTACTTC.

Only a few counts were recorded for this clonotype. CDR3 protein: CASSLRTGFDQPQHF. Written as DNA, the CDR3 is TGTGCCAGCAGCTTAAGAACAGGGTTCGATCAGCCCCAGCATTTT. This sequence joins TRBV7-2 and TRBJ1-5; D may be TRBD1 (6 bases). V was cut by 2 bases and J by 5 bases, with 13 bases left in between. CDR1 and CDR2 from the germline V gene are SGHTA and FQGNSA. This CDR3 is built from 15 residues.

This clonotype was observed a handful of times. J is TRBJ2-5 and V is TRBV12-5; the match to TRBD2 covers 8 bases. The J call is in doubt because the DNA end fits TRBJ2-7 better. This CDR3 has 13 amino acids. Germline V gene sequence: CDR1 LGHNT, CDR2 FRNRAP. CDR3 nucleotides: TGTGCTAGTGGGTGGACTAGCTCGGGCGAGCAGTACTTC. It translates to CASGWTSSGEQYF.

The chain uses TRBV19 and TRBJ2-2; possible D gene TRBD1, 6 bases. The CDR3 length is 14 residues. V was shortened by 4 bases and J by 4 bases, with 10 bases between the two germline ends. From germline, CDR1 is LNHDA and CDR2 SQIVND (reference sequence). The CDR3 nucleotides are TGTGCCAGTAGTAGTGGACAGCCCACCGGGGAGCTGTTTTTT. It specifies CASSSGQPTGELFF.

This chain connects TRBV7-9 to TRBJ2-1, with D perhaps given as TRBD1 or TRBD2 (5 bases each). Deletions cut 1 base from V and 5 bases from J, with 12 bases between. This CDR3 is 15 amino acids long. Germline-derived CDR1 and CDR2 are SEHNR and FQNEAQ (reference sequence). The CDR3 is CASSLVVGRHNEQFF. CDR3 nucleotides: TGTGCCAGCAGCTTAGTGGTGGGACGCCACAATGAGCAGTTCTTC.

The rearrangement links TRBV30 to TRBJ2-1; a possible D gene is TRBD1 (5 bases). This CDR3 comprises 17 residues. The V and J ends lost 0 bases and 2 bases respectively, with 17 bases between them. In germline, CDR1 is GTSNPN, CDR2 SVGIG (reference sequence). In DNA form, the CDR3 reads TGTGCCTGGAGTGTACTAAGGGGCGCCGCTACCTACAATGAGCAGTTCTTC. Translating gives CAWSVLRGAATYNEQFF.

This chain joins TRBV30 and TRBJ2-7, with 11 bases that match TRBD2. V was pared by 2 bases and J by 6 bases, with 6 bases of the junction left unmatched. Per the germline V gene, CDR1 is GTSNPN and CDR2 is SVGIG (reference sequence). The CDR3 totals 14 residues. As DNA, the CDR3 is TGTGCCTGGAGTCCCCTAGCGGGAGGAAGCGAGCAGTACTTC. It codes for CAWSPLAGGSEQYF.

CDR3 sequence reads: CATGKTPSNTEAFF. The CDR3 nucleotides are TGTGCCACCGGTAAGACCCCCTCGAACACTGAAGCTTTCTTT. This chain connects TRBV6-6 to TRBJ1-1; no reliable D call. V was shortened by 10 bases and J by 1 base, with 16 bases between the two germline ends. Germline values: CDR1 MNHNY, CDR2 SVGAGI (reference sequence). The length of the CDR3 is 14 residues.

The gene calls are TRBV5-1 and TRBJ2-5, with 8 positions matching TRBD2. The germline V gene has CDR1 SGHRS and CDR2 YFSETQ. The junction had 5 bases not matched to a gene; V was cut back by 0 bases and J by 1 base. The CDR3 runs 16 residues. CDR3 nucleotides: TGCGCCAGCAGCTTGGAGGCGGGAGGCCTCCAAGAGACCCAGTACTTC. Translating it yields CASSLEAGGLQETQYF.

This clonotype was counted a few times. V is TRBV12-3 or TRBV12-4 and J is TRBJ1-1, with TRBD1 matching over 8 bases. This CDR3 is 14 amino acids long. With 4 bases clipped from V and 4 bases from J, the junction kept 5 bases outside the gene matches. In nucleotides, the CDR3 is TGTGCCAGCAGTTCCCCGGACAGGGCCACTGAAGCTTTCTTT. Its protein product is CASSSPDRATEAFF.

This clonotype was detected only a few times. This chain joins TRBV5-1 and TRBJ2-4; D unclear. Gene TRBJ2-7 matches the end of the DNA better, so the J call may be wrong. The V gene's germline CDR1 is SGHRS and CDR2 YFSETQ. The CDR3 extends over 12 amino acids. The CDR3 DNA reads as TGCGCCAGCAGCGTGCCTTCCAACGAGCAGTACTTC. Protein sequence: CASSVPSNEQYF.

V is TRBV2 and J is TRBJ2-3; perhaps TRBD2 as D (7 bases). The CDR3 is made up of 14 amino acids. V lost 4 bases to trimming and J lost 6 bases, with 14 bases between them. CDR1 and CDR2 (germline): SNHLY, FYNNEI. Here the CDR3 DNA reads TGTGCCAGCAGTGCGGGGGGCCCCATTGATACGCAGTATTTT. It specifies CASSAGGPIDTQYF.

This clonotype was counted ten times or more. The CDR3, as DNA: TGCAGTGCTGGTAGTGGGTGGAGGGAGACCCAGTACTTC. It is translated as CSAGSGWRETQYF. The rearrangement links TRBV20-1 to TRBJ2-5, with D maybe TRBD2 (5 bases). The CDR3 sequence is 13 residues long. The V end lost 5 bases, the J end lost 5 bases, and 15 bases lay between the germline ends. Germline CDR1 and CDR2: DFQATT and SNEGSKA (reference sequence).

This clonotype was observed a few times. The V call is TRBV29-1, the J call TRBJ2-2; D not certain. There are 13 residues in the CDR3. V was cut by 3 bases and J by 2 bases, with 7 bases left in between. Germline CDR1 and CDR2: SQVTM and ANQGSEA. CDR3 protein: CSVDIDNTGELFF. CDR3 DNA: TGCAGCGTTGATATAGATAACACCGGGGAGCTGTTTTTT.